This TCR beta chain was documented in a study of T cells after yellow fever vaccination (dated by TCRdb to about 2019). Turning to the overall study: The SMART-Seq v4 Ultra Low Input RNA kit was used to prepare libraries from fractions with low cell numbers. To track T-cell clones before and after primary and booster YFV17D yellow fever vaccination, bulk TCR alpha and beta repertoires were sequenced longitudinally. Blood was collected at multiple timepoints before and after primary and secondary immunization, and bulk PBMC replicates and cell subsets were isolated. Two healthy male donors, one aged 18 to 30 and one aged 30 to 40 years, were included in the cohort.

The study at large found these results: A small fraction of clonotypes showed up in both the CD4 and CD8 compartments, probably as a result of convergent recombination. Compared with the primary T-cell response, the secondary T-cell response was faster but weaker, reaching its peak on day 5 rather than on day 15. Because only two donors were included in the study, the extent to which the findings can be generalized is limited. Most clones expanded after primary vaccination were re-detected after the booster (about 95% of CD4 and roughly 87% of CD8), suggesting broad memory maintenance. FACS-sorted repertoires could contain abundant contaminating clonotypes from the bulk population, so computational filtering was required.

TCR cDNA was synthesized by 5'RACE template switching, through which a universal primer site and unique molecular identifiers were introduced. cDNA synthesis was primed from both the TCR alpha and TCR beta constant segments. Library amplification involved two PCR steps, and the second step added sample barcodes and sequencing adapters. Sequencing of libraries was performed on Illumina HiSeq 2500 (2x100 bp) or NovaSeq (2x150 bp). The source study handled its data this way. MIGEC was used to demultiplex reads and collapse the reads into UMI consensus sequences, and MiXCR was used for V(D)J alignment. Using edgeR on replicate PBMC samples, clonotypes were called vaccine-responding if FDR was below 0.01 and the log2 fold change was above 5 up to day 15. Each bulk clonotype was labeled CD4 or CD8 based on which sequenced repertoire, CD4 or CD8, contained the clonotype at higher abundance. Using fastp at Q25 and MiXCR, TCRdb reprocessed the public reads and kept productive beta chains. Every distinct CDR3 protein forms one entry, paired with its most common genes and DNA. Here the V and J calls rest on TCRdb's processing, not on the authors' analysis. Present in this sample are approximately 600,000 distinct CDR3 sequences, more than 9% of which were seen just once. Clones ranked in the top ten supply 15% of the sample.

Trimming costs V 6 bases and J 7 bases, and their ends lie 21 bases apart. Spanning cysteine to phenylalanine, the CDR3 consists of 16 amino acids. The sequence is cut down to CDR3 DNA, 48 bases in frame from base 1. The germline V gene provides CDR1 KGHDR and CDR2 SFDVKD. A remark on this clonotype: Its antigen remains unidentified. The record has no base qualities; no much larger clone is one base away.

This sample's treatment or condition label indicates: live attenuated yellow fever vaccine strain. At each blood-draw timepoint, two biological replicates of bulk PBMCs were obtained. PBMCs were isolated from peripheral blood using a standard Ficoll-Paque protocol. TriZol was used to extract RNA from bulk PBMCs, from CD4 and CD8 fractions, and from dextramer-positive and dextramer-negative fractions. The chain joins TRBV24-1 to TRBJ2-1; the D gene is perhaps TRBD2, on 6 matching bases. The source was PBMCs, collected on the day of the yellow fever booster vaccination. This receptor was taken from a man aged 30-40 years who received the YFV17D yellow fever vaccine. The base sequence is TGTGCCACCAGTCCCGGCGGGACTCGGAGTCGAAATGAGCAGTTCTTC. Its translation is CATSPGGTRSRNEQFF.